This T cell receptor beta chain appears in the sequencing data of a study of cytomegalovirus exposure and HLA in healthy donors. Each donor's status was that of a healthy bone marrow donor. Primers included in the PCR were 60 Vbeta and 13 Jbeta primers. Sequenced by immunoSEQ multiplex PCR; TCRdb stores in-frame clones only, minus some. The sample lists fewer than 250,000 clones; around 83% were seen once. This CDR3 contains 17 residues. V was shortened by 2 bases and J by 4 bases, with 21 bases between the two germline ends. The sample consisted of PBMCs. The chain couples TRBV23-1 to TRBJ2-7, with a possible D match to TRBD1 (5 bases). TRBV23-1 is an ORF, and what it does is uncertain. The receptor's source is a girl under 18 in good health and CMV-seronegative. The DNA for the CDR3 is TGCGCCAGCAGTCAAGGTACGATTACGGGCAGGGATTACGAGCAGTACTTC. Amino acids: CASSQGTITGRDYEQYF.